This TCR beta chain was captured by sequencing in a study of shared clonotypes between healthy human individuals. Germline CDR1 is MDHEN and CDR2 is SYDVKM. The CDR3 runs 18 residues. The J segment lost 1 base and the V segment lost 7 bases, leaving 14 bases of the junction unmatched. Produced via immunoSEQ multiplex PCR; TCRdb's table is partial and in-frame only. The sample has some 2,000,000 clones; roughly 94% are singletons. The sequencing sample was made of naive CD4+ T cells sorted from blood. The subset denotes: CD45RA+ positively selected. The V call is TRBV28, the J call TRBJ2-7; 12 bases map to TRBD1. The TCR originated in a man aged 18 to 29 in good health. CDR3 DNA: TGTGCCAGCACCAGCCCCACCGGGACAGGGGGCTTGTCCTACGAGCAGTACTTC. It is translated as CASTSPTGTGGLSYEQYF.